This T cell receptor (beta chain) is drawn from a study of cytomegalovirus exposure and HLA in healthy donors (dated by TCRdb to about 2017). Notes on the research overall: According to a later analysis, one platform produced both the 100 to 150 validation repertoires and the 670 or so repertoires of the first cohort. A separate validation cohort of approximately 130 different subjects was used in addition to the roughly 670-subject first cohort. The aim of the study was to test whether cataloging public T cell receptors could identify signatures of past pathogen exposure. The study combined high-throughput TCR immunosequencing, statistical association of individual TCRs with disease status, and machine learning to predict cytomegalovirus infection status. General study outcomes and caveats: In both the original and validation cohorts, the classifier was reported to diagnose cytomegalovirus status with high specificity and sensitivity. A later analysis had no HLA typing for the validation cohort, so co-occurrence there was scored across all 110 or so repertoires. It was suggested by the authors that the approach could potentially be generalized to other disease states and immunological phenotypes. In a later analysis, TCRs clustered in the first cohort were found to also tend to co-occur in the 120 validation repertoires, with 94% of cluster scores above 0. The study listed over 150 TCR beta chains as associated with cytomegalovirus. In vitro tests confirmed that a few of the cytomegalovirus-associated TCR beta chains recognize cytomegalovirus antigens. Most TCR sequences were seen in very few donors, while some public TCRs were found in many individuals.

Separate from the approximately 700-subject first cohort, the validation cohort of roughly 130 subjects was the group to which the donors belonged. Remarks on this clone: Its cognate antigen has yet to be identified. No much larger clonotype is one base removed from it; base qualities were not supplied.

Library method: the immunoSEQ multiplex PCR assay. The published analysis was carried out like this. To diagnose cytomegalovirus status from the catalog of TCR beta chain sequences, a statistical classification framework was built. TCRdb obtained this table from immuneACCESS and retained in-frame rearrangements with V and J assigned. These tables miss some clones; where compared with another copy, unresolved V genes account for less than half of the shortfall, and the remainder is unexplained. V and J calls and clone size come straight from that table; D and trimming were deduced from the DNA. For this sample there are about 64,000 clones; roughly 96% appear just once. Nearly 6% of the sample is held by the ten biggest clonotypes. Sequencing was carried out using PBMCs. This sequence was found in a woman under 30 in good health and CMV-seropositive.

The CDR3 reads as follows: CASSQDGTSDTDTQYF. The nucleotide sequence is TGCGCCAGCAGCCAAGATGGGACTAGCGATACAGATACGCAGTATTTT. Recombination connected TRBV4-3 to TRBJ2-3, with 10 middle bases fitting TRBD2. The germline V gene gives CDR1 as LGHNA and CDR2 as YSLEER. V and J are trimmed by 0 bases and 3 bases, and the gene matches miss 3 bases of the junction. Measured from the cysteine to the phenylalanine, the CDR3 is 16 residues long. Here the CDR3 DNA is all that survives: 48 bases in frame from base 1.